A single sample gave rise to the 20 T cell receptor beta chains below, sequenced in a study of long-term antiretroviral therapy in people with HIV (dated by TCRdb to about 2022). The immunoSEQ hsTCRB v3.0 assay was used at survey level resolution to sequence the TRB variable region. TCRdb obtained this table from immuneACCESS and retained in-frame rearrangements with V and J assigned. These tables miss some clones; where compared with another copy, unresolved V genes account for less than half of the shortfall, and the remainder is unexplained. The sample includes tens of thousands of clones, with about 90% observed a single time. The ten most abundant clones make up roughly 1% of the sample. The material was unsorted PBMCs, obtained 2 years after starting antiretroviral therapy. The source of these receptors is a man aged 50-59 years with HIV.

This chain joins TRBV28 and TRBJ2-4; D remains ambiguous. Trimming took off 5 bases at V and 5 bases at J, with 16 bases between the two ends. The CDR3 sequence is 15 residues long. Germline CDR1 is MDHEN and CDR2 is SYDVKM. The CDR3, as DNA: TGTGCCAGCAGTAGGCCGGTGGATCCCCAAAACATTCAGTACTTC. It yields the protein CASSRPVDPQNIQYF.

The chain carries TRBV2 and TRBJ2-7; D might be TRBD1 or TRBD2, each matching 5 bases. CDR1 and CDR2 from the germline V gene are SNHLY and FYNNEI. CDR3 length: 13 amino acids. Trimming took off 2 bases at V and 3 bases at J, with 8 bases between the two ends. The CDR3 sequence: CASSERDGYEQYF. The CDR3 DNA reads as TGTGCCAGCAGTGAAAGGGACGGCTACGAGCAGTACTTC.

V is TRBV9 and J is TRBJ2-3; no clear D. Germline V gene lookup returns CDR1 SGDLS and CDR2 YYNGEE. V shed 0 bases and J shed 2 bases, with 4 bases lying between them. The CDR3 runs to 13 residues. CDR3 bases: TGTGCCAGCAGCGTAGATATCACAGATACGCAGTATTTT. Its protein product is CASSVDITDTQYF.

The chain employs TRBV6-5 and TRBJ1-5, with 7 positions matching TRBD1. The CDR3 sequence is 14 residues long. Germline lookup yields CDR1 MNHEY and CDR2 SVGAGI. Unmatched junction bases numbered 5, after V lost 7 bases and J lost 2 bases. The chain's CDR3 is CASKGQTGNQPQHF. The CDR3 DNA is TGTGCCAGCAAGGGACAGACGGGCAATCAGCCCCAGCATTTT.

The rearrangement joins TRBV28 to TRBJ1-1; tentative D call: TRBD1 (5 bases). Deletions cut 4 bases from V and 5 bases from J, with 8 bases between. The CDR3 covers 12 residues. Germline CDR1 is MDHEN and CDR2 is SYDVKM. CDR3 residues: CASSSGRTEAFF. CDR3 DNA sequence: TGTGCCAGCAGTTCAGGGAGGACTGAAGCTTTCTTT.

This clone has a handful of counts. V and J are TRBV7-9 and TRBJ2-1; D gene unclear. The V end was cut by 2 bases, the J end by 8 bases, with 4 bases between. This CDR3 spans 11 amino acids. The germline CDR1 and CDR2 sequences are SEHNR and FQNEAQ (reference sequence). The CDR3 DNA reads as TGTGCCAGCAGCTTAAATGATGAGCAGTTCTTC. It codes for CASSLNDEQFF.

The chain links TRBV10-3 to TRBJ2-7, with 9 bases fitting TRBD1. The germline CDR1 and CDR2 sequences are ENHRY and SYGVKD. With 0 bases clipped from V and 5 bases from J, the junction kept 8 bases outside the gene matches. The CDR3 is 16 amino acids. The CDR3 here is CAISESAGQGVHEQYF. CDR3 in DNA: TGTGCCATCAGTGAGTCGGCGGGACAGGGAGTCCACGAGCAGTACTTC.

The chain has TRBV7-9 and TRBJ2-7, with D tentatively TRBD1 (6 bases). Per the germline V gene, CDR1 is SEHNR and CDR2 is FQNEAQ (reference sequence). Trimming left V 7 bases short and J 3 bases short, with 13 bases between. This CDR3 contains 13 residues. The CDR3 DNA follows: TGTGCCAGCACCCGACAGGAGAACTACGAGCAGTACTTC. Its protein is CASTRQENYEQYF.

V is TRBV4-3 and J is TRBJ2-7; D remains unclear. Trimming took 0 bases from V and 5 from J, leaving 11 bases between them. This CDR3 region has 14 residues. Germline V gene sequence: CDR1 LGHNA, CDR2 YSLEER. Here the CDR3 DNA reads TGCGCCAGCAGCCAAGACCGTTTCTCTGACGAGCAGTACTTC. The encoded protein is CASSQDRFSDEQYF.

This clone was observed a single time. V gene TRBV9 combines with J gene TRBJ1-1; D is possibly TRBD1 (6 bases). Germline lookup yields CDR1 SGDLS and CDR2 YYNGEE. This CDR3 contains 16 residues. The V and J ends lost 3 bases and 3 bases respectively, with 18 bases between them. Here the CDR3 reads CASSAGGEQGHTEAFF. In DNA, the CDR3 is TGTGCCAGCAGCGCGGGAGGGGAACAGGGTCACACTGAAGCTTTCTTT.

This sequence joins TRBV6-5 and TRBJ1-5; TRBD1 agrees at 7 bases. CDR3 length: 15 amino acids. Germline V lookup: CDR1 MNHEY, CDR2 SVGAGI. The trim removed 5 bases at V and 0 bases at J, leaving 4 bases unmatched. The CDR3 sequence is CASSPTGYSNQPQHF. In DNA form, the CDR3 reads TGTGCCAGCAGTCCGACAGGGTATAGCAATCAGCCCCAGCATTTT.

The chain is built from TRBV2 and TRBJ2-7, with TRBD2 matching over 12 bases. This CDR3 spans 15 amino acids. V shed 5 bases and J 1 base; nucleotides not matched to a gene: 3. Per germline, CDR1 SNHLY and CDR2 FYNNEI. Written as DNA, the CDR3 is TGTGCCAGCAGTTTCCTAGCGGGAGGGTCCTACGAGCAGTACTTC. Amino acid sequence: CASSFLAGGSYEQYF.

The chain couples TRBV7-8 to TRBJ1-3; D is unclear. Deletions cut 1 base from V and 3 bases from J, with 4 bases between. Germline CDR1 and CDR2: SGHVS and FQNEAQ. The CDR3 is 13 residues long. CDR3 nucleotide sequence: TGTGCCAGCAGCTTAGGAGTTGGAAACACCATATATTTT. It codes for CASSLGVGNTIYF.

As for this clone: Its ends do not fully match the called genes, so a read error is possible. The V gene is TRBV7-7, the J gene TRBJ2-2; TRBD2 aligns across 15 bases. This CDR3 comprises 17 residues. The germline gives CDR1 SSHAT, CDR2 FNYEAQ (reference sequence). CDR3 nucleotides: TGTGCTAGCAGCCCCGGACTAGCGGGAGGGCCCGGCGGGGAGCTGTTTTTT. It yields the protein CASSPGLAGGPGGELFF.

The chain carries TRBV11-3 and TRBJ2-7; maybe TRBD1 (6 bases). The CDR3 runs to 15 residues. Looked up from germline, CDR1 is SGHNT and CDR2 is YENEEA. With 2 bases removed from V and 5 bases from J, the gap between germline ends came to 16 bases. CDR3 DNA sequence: TGTGCCAGCAGCTTATTGGGACAAGGGGGAGACGAGCAGTACTTC. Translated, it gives CASSLLGQGGDEQYF.

This CDR3 is CSAPVANEQFF. The CDR3 DNA sequence: TGCAGTGCTCCAGTCGCCAATGAGCAGTTCTTC. The rearrangement joins TRBV20-1 to TRBJ2-1; D is uncertain. The germline CDR1 and CDR2 sequences are DFQATT and SNEGSKA (reference sequence). The CDR3 spans 11 residues. V was pared by 5 bases and J by 6 bases, with 8 bases between.

CDR3: CSARDDYEQYF. In DNA, the CDR3 is TGCAGTGCCCGGGACGACTACGAGCAGTACTTC. This chain uses TRBV20-1 with TRBJ2-7; D is possibly TRBD1 or TRBD2 (5 bases each). Between the trimmed V and J ends, which lost 6 bases and 3 bases, there was a span of 9 bases. This CDR3 spans 11 amino acids. Germline assignment: CDR1 DFQATT and CDR2 SNEGSKA (reference sequence).

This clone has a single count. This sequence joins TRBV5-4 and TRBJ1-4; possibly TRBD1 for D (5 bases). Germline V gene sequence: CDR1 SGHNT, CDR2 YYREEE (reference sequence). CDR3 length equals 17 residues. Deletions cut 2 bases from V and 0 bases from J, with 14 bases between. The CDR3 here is CASSLGDSVATNEKLFF. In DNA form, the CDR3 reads TGTGCCAGCAGCTTAGGTGACAGCGTTGCAACTAATGAAAAACTGTTTTTT.

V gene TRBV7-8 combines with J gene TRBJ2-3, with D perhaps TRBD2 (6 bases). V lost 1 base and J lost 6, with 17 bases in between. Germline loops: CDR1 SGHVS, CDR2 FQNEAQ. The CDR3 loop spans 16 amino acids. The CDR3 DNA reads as TGTGCCAGCAGCTTAGAAGGAGGGAGATGGATGGATACGCAGTATTTT. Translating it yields CASSLEGGRWMDTQYF. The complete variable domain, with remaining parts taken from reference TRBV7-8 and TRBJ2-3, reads GAGVSQSPRYKVAKRGQDVALRCDPISGHVSLFWYQQALGQGPEFLTYFQNEAQLDKSGLPSDRFFAERPEGSVSTLKIQRTQQEDSAVYLCASSLEGGRWMDTQYFGPGTRLTVL.

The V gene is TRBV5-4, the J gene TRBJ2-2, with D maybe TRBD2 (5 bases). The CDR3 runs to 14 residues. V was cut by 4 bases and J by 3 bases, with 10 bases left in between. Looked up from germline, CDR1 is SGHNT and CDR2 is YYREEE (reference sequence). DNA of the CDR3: TGTGCCAGCAGCGGACTGGGTTACACCGGGGAGCTGTTTTTT. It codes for CASSGLGYTGELFF.